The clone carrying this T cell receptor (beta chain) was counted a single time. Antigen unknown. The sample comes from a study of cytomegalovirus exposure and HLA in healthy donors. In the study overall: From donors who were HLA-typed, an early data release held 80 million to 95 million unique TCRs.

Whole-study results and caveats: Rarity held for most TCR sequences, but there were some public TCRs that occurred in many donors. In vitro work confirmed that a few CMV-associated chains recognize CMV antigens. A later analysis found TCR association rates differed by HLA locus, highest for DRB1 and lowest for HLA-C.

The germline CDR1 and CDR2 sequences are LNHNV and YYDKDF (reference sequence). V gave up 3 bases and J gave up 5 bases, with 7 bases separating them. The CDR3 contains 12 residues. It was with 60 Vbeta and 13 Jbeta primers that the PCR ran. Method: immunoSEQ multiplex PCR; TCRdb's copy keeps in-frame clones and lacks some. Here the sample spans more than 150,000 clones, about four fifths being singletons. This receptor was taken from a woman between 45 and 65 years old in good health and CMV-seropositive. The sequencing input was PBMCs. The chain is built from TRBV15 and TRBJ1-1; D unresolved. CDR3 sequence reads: CATSRRGTEAFF. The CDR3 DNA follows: TGTGCCACCAGCAGGCGCGGAACTGAAGCTTTCTTT.